The 18 T cell receptor beta chains below were found in one sample sequenced in a study of blood T cell repertoires in COVID-19. The protocol was immunoSEQ multiplex PCR, while the TCRdb copy is restricted to in-frame clones and leaves out a portion. This sample yields around 130,000 clones, of which approximately 83% are seen a single time; about 4.5% belongs to the top ten. Sequencing input: peripheral blood. The receptor source for this set is a woman between 70 and 85 years old with acute or convalescent COVID-19.

This CDR3 reads CASSRRQSLNSPLHF. The CDR3 DNA follows: TGTGCCAGCAGTCGTCGACAGAGCCTCAATTCACCCCTCCACTTT. The rearrangement links TRBV2 to TRBJ1-6; D is possibly TRBD1 (5 bases). The ends were cut back, 5 bases at V and 7 bases at J, with 15 bases in the middle. The CDR3 runs to 15 residues. Germline V lookup: CDR1 SNHLY, CDR2 FYNNEI.

The chain couples TRBV4-3 to TRBJ2-2; tentatively, D is TRBD1 (5 bases). CDR1 LGHNA and CDR2 YSLEER come from the germline V gene. This CDR3 comprises 15 residues. Trimming took off 5 bases at V and 3 bases at J, with 13 bases between the two ends. Written as DNA, the CDR3 is TGCGCCAGCAGCGTAGACACAGGCTACACCGGGGAGCTGTTTTTT. It specifies CASSVDTGYTGELFF.

The chain employs TRBV7-9 and TRBJ1-1; TRBD1 matches 8 bases. V shed 5 bases, J shed 6 bases, and the junction held 8 bases outside the gene matches. CDR1 and CDR2 from the germline V gene are SEHNR and FQNEAQ (reference sequence). The CDR3 consists of 14 residues. The CDR3 here is CASSLTPGGPEAFF. CDR3 nucleotide sequence: TGTGCCAGCAGCCTTACCCCAGGGGGCCCTGAAGCTTTCTTT.

The gene calls are TRBV9 and TRBJ1-1; D is unclear. CDR1 and CDR2 from the germline V gene are SGDLS and YYNGEE. Trimming took off 4 bases at V and 3 bases at J, with 16 bases between the two ends. The CDR3 sequence is 15 residues long. This CDR3 is CASSPRGASDTEAFF. CDR3 sequence (DNA): TGTGCCAGCAGCCCCCGAGGAGCCTCAGACACTGAAGCTTTCTTT.

The chain links TRBV23-1 to TRBJ1-2; the D gene is possibly TRBD1 (5 bases). Being an ORF, TRBV23-1 has a function that is uncertain. Deletions cut 1 base from V and 8 bases from J, with 17 bases between. The CDR3 spans 15 residues. The CDR3 DNA sequence: TGCGCCAGCAGTCAATTAGGCAGGGTGGTAAGAGGCTACACCTTC. It encodes CASSQLGRVVRGYTF.

The chain carries TRBV6-2 or TRBV6-3 and TRBJ2-2; TRBD2 agrees at 12 bases. The ends lost 2 bases at V and 5 bases at J; junction bases unmatched: 6. Germline lookup yields CDR1 MNHEY and CDR2 SVGEGT. CDR3 length: 17 residues. CDR3 DNA: TGTGCCAGCAGTTACCCTAGCGGGGGGGCAAGGACCGGGGAGCTGTTTTTT. Amino acid sequence: CASSYPSGGARTGELFF.

This clone appeared a single time. The chain carries TRBV6-2 or TRBV6-3 and TRBJ2-7; 12 nucleotides match TRBD2. The CDR3 covers 14 residues. Germline V lookup: CDR1 MNHEY, CDR2 SVGEGT. The J segment lost 6 bases and the V segment lost 4 bases, leaving 4 bases of the junction unmatched. The CDR3 region is CASSFASGGAEQYF. The DNA of the CDR3 is TGTGCCAGCAGTTTTGCTAGCGGGGGGGCCGAGCAGTACTTC.

This clone was counted a few times. The gene calls are TRBV7-9 and TRBJ1-4; 7 bases fit TRBD1. Germline loops: CDR1 SEHNR, CDR2 FQNEAQ (reference sequence). This CDR3 region has 15 residues. The V gene end was trimmed by 1 base and the J gene end by 8 bases; junction bases not matched to a gene: 7. This chain's CDR3 is CASSLGTGAQEKLFF. In DNA form, the CDR3 reads TGTGCCAGCAGCTTAGGAACAGGGGCGCAGGAAAAACTGTTTTTT.

The rearrangement links TRBV25-1 to TRBJ1-2; D unresolved. V shed 6 bases and J shed 8 bases, with 10 bases lying between them. CDR3 size: 11 residues. Germline CDR1 and CDR2: MGHDK and SYGVNS. The CDR3 sequence: CASSAVGGYTF. As DNA, the CDR3 is TGTGCCAGCAGCGCGGTTGGGGGCTACACCTTC.

The gene calls are TRBV7-9 and TRBJ2-2; TRBD1 might be the D (5 bases). This CDR3 has 16 residues. The V gene lost 7 bases and the J gene lost 1 base, with 16 bases spanning the gap. Germline CDR1 is SEHNR and CDR2 is FQNEAQ (reference sequence). The CDR3 sequence is CASNTAGHLNTGELFF. The CDR3 DNA reads as TGTGCCAGCAACACCGCAGGACACCTGAACACCGGGGAGCTGTTTTTT.

This clone was seen a handful of times. The chain links TRBV29-1 to TRBJ2-3, with TRBD2 matching over 7 bases. Germline V gene data show CDR1 as SQVTM and CDR2 as ANQGSEA. This CDR3 region has 13 residues. V shed 7 bases and J 4 bases; nucleotides not matched to a gene: 8. This chain's CDR3 is CSAGGSVSDTQYF. The CDR3 DNA sequence: TGCAGCGCGGGGGGTAGCGTATCAGATACGCAGTATTTT.

This chain links TRBV27 with TRBJ1-4; 8 bases fit TRBD1. The CDR3 contains 17 residues. Looked up from germline, CDR1 is MNHEY and CDR2 is SMNVEV (reference sequence). V dropped 4 bases and J dropped 2; count of bases not matched to a gene: 9. The CDR3 nucleotides read TGTGCCAGCAGTTCGCGGGGCAGGGGGCTTACTAATGAAAAACTGTTTTTT. This gives the protein CASSSRGRGLTNEKLFF.

This sequence joins TRBV7-2 and TRBJ2-7; D gene uncertain. Per the germline V gene, CDR1 is SGHTA and CDR2 is FQGNSA. Between the trimmed V and J ends, which lost 5 bases and 3 bases, there was a span of 5 bases. This CDR3 has 11 amino acids. In DNA form, the CDR3 reads TGTGCCAGCAGCATACTCTACGAGCAGTACTTC. Protein sequence: CASSILYEQYF.

The chain combines TRBV3-1 (or the pseudogene TRBV3-2) with TRBJ2-1; 7 positions agree with TRBD1. The germline CDR1 and CDR2 sequences are LGHDT and YNNKEL (reference sequence). The CDR3 covers 13 residues. With 2 bases clipped from V and 7 bases from J, the junction kept 2 bases outside the gene matches. The chain's CDR3 is CASSQPTGNEQFF. CDR3 DNA sequence: TGTGCCAGCAGCCAACCGACAGGGAATGAGCAGTTCTTC.

The rearrangement joins TRBV18 to TRBJ1-1; TRBD1 is a possible D gene (5 bases). V lost 0 bases and J lost 3, with 5 bases in between. CDR1 KGHSH and CDR2 LQKENI come from the germline V gene. CDR3 size: 13 residues. In DNA form, the CDR3 reads TGTGCCAGCTCACCACCGACAGACACTGAAGCTTTCTTT. It is translated as CASSPPTDTEAFF.

This clone appeared once. The CDR3 region is CASSNYGSYNEQFF. DNA for the CDR3: TGTGCCAGCAGTAACTACGGGTCCTACAATGAGCAGTTCTTC. The rearrangement joins TRBV7-2 to TRBJ2-1; D is unresolved. The V and J ends lost 6 bases and 1 base respectively, with 10 bases between them. CDR3 length: 14 residues. CDR1 and CDR2 (germline): SGHTA, FQGNSA.

The CDR3 is CAWSPGTALSGNTIYF. CDR3 nucleotide sequence: TGTGCCTGGAGTCCCGGGACAGCCCTTTCAGGAAACACCATATATTTT. The rearrangement joins TRBV30 to TRBJ1-3; 7 nucleotides line up with TRBD1. The germline CDR1 and CDR2 sequences are GTSNPN and SVGIG (reference sequence). The CDR3 loop spans 16 amino acids. J gave up 4 bases and V 2 bases, and 11 bases lay outside the gene matches.

This clone was observed a few times. The J gene is TRBJ1-5, the V gene TRBV10-3; 9 bases match TRBD1. The CDR3 sequence is 16 residues long. After removal of 3 bases from V and 7 bases from J, the junction contained 10 bases not matched to a gene. Germline CDR1 ENHRY, CDR2 SYGVKD. The CDR3 here is CAISDRYGTGNQPQHF. CDR3 nucleotide sequence: TGTGCCATCAGTGATAGGTACGGGACAGGGAACCAGCCCCAGCATTTT.